This T cell receptor (beta chain) appears in the sequencing data of a study of cytomegalovirus exposure and HLA in healthy donors. Findings of the study overall: Most TCR beta V segments were productive about 90% or about 30% of the time in an earlier analysis. Some V segments (TRBV6-2 and TRBV6-3 among them) were excluded as indistinguishable. Under in vitro conditions, a few CMV-associated chains were confirmed as specific for CMV antigens.

Trimming left V 4 bases short and J 7 bases short, with 11 bases between. CDR1 MRHNA and CDR2 SNTAGT come from the germline V gene. The CDR3 runs to 13 residues. 13 Jbeta primers and 60 Vbeta primers were used for the PCR. The method was immunoSEQ multiplex PCR; TCRdb's version includes in-frame clones alone and lacks a portion of them. The sample records roughly 130,000 clones, around three quarters being singletons. For this clone: Its specificity is unknown.

The source is a young man in good health and CMV-seronegative. The sequenced material came from PBMCs. The rearrangement uses TRBV6-4 and TRBJ1-5, with D tentatively TRBD1 (5 bases). CDR3 nucleotide sequence: TGTGCCAGCAGTGTGGATACAGGACAGCCCCAGCATTTT. Translating gives CASSVDTGQPQHF.